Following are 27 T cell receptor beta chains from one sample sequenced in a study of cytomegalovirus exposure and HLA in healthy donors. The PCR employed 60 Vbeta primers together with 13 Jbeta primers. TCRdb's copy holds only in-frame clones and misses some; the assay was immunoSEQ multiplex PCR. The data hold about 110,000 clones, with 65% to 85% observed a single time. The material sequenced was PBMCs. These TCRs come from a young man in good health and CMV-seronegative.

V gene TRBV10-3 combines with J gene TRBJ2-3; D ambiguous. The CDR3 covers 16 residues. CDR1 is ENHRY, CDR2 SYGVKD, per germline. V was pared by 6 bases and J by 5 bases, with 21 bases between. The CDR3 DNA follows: TGTGCCATCAGCCAGACGACATCCCAGGTAGGAGATACGCAGTATTTT. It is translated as CAISQTTSQVGDTQYF.

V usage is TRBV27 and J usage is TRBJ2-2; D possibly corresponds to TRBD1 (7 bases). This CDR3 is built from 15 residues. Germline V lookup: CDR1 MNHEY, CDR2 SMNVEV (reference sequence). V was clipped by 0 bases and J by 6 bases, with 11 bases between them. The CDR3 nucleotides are TGTGCCAGCAGTTTATCGGGCAGGGGGGCCGGGGAGCTGTTTTTT. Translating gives CASSLSGRGAGELFF.

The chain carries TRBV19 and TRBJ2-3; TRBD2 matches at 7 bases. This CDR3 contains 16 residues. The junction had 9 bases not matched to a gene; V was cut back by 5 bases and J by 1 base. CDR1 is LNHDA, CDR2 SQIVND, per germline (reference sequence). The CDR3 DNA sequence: TGTGCCAGTAGTGCCCAGGCGGGAGAGGGCACAGATACGCAGTATTTT. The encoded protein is CASSAQAGEGTDTQYF.

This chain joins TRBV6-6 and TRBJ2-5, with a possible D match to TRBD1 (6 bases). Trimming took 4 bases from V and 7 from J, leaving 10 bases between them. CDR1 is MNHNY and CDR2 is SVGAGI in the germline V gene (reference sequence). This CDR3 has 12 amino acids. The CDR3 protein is CASSSGDLTQYF. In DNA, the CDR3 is TGTGCCAGCAGTTCAGGGGATCTGACCCAGTACTTC.

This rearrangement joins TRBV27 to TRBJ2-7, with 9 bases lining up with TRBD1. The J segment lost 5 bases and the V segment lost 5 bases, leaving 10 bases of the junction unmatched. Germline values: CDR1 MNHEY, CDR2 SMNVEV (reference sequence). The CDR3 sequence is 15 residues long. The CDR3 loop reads CASSGTGTGFHEQYF. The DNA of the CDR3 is TGTGCCAGCAGTGGCACCGGGACAGGGTTCCACGAGCAGTACTTC.

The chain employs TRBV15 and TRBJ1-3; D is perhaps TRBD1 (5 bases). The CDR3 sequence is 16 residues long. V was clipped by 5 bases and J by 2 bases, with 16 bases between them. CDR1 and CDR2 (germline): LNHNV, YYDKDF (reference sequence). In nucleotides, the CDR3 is TGTGCCACCAGCTCCACCCGGGGACTGACTGGAAACACCATATATTTT. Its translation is CATSSTRGLTGNTIYF.

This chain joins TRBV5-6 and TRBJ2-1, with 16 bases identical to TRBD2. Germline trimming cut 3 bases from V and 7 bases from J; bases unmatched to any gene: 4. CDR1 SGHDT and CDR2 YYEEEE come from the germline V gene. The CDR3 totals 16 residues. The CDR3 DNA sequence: TGTGCCAGCAGCTGGGGACTAGCGGGAGGGGTGAATGAGCAGTTCTTC. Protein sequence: CASSWGLAGGVNEQFF. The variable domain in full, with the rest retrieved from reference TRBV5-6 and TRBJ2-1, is DAGVTQSPTHLIKTRGQQVTLRCSPKSGHDTVSWYQQALGQGPQFIFQYYEEEERQRGNFPDRFSGHQFPNYSSELNVNALLLGDSALYLCASSWGLAGGVNEQFFGPGTRLTVL.

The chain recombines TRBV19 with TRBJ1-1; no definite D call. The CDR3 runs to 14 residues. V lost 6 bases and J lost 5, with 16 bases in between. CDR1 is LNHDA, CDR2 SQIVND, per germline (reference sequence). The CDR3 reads CASSQVTGWTEAFF. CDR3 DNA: TGTGCCAGTAGCCAGGTTACGGGGTGGACTGAAGCTTTCTTT.

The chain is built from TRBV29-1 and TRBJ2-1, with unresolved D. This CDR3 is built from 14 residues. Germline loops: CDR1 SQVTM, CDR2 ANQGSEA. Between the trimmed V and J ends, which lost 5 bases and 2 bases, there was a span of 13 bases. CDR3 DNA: TGCAGCGTTCCTGGCGGCCTACCCTACAATGAGCAGTTCTTC. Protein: CSVPGGLPYNEQFF.

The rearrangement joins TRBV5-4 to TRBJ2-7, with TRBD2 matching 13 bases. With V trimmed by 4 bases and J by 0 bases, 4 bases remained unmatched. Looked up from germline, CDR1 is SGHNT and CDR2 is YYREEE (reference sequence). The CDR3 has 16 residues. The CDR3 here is CASSPGLAGNSYEQYF. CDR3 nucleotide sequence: TGTGCCAGCAGCCCGGGACTAGCGGGAAACTCCTACGAGCAGTACTTC.

The CDR3 is CASSLGLAGDLNEQFF. The CDR3 DNA sequence: TGTGCCAGCAGCTTAGGCCTAGCGGGAGACCTCAATGAGCAGTTCTTC. The rearrangement links TRBV7-3 to TRBJ2-1; 10 positions agree with TRBD2. The CDR3 is 16 amino acids. Germline V CDR1 and CDR2: SGHTA, FQGTGA. Trimming removed 2 bases from V and 6 bases from J; junction bases left unmatched: 7.

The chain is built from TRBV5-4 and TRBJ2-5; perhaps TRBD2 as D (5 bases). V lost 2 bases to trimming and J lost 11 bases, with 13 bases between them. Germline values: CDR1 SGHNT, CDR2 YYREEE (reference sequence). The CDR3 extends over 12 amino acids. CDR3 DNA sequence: TGTGCCAGCAGCTTATACGGGGAACGGCAGTACTTC. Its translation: CASSLYGERQYF.

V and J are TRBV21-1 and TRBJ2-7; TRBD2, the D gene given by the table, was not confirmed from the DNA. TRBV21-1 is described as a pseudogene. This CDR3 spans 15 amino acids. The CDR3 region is CAPHPPREFAYEQYF. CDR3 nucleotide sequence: TGTGCCCCGCACCCCCCGCGGGAGTTCGCCTACGAGCAGTACTTC.

CDR3 region: CASSGRQGRNQPQHF. The CDR3 DNA sequence: TGTGCCAGCAGTGGAAGACAGGGCCGCAATCAGCCCCAGCATTTT. The chain has TRBV27 and TRBJ1-5, with 7 bases aligning to TRBD1. CDR1 is MNHEY and CDR2 is SMNVEV in the germline V gene (reference sequence). J was trimmed by 2 bases and V by 5 bases; bases with no gene match: 6. This CDR3 is built from 15 residues.

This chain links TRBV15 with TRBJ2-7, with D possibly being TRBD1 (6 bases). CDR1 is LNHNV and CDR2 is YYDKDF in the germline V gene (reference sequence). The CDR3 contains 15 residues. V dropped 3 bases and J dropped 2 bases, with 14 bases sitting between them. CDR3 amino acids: CATSSGTFLTYEQYF. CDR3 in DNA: TGTGCCACCAGCAGCGGGACATTTTTAACCTACGAGCAGTACTTC.

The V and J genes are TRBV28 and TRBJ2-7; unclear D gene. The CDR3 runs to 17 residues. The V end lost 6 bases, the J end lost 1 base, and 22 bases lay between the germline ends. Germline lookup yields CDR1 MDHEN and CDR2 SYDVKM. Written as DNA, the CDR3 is TGTGCCAGCAGCTCTGGTAGAGGCACCATCAAGTCCTACGAGCAGTACTTC. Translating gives CASSSGRGTIKSYEQYF.

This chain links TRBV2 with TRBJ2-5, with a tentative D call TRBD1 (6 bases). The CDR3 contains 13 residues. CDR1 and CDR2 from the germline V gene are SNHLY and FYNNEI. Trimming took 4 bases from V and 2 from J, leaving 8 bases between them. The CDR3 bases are TGTGCCAGCAGTGTTGACAGGCAAGAGACCCAGTACTTC. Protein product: CASSVDRQETQYF.

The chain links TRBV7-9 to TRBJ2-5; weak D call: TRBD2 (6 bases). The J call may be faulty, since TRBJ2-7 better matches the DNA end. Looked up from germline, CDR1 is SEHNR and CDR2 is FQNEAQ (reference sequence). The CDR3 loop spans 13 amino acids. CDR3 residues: CASSRDFPHEQYF. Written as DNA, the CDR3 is TGTGCCAGCAGCCGGGACTTCCCTCACGAGCAGTACTTC.

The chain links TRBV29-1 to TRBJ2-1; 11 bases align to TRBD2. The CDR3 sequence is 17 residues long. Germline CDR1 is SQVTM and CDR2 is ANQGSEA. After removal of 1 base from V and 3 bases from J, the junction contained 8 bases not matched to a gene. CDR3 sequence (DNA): TGCAGCGTTGAAGGGGACACTGGGACTAGCGGCTACAATGAGCAGTTCTTC. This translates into CSVEGDTGTSGYNEQFF.

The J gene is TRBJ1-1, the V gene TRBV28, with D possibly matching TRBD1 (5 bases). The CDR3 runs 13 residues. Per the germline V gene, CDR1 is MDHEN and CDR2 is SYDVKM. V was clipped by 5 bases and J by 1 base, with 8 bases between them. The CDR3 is CASSLGQNTEAFF. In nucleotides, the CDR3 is TGTGCCAGCAGTCTCGGACAGAACACTGAAGCTTTCTTT.

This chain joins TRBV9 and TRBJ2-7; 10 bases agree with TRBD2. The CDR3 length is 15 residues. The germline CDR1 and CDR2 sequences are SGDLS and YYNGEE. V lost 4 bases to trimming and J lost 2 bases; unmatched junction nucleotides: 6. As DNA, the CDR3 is TGTGCCAGCAGCCCCGGACTAGCGGCTACCTACGAGCAGTACTTC. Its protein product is CASSPGLAATYEQYF.

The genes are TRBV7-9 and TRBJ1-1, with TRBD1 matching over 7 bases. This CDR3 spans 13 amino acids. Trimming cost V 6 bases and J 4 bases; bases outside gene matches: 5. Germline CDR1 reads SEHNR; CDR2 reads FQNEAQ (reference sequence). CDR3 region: CASSRQGSTEAFF. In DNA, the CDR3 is TGTGCCAGCAGTCGACAGGGCAGCACTGAAGCTTTCTTT.

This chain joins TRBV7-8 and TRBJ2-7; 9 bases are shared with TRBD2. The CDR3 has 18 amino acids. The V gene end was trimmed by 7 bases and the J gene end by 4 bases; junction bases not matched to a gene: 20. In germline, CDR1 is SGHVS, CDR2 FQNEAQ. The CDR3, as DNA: TGTGCCAGCATCCCGGCCAATAGGGTGGAGCGGGAGGTTTACGAGCAGTACTTC. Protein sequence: CASIPANRVEREVYEQYF. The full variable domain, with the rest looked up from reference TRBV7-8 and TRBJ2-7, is GAGVSQSPRYKVAKRGQDVALRCDPISGHVSLFWYQQALGQGPEFLTYFQNEAQLDKSGLPSDRFFAERPEGSVSTLKIQRTQQEDSAVYLCASIPANRVEREVYEQYFGPGTRLTVT.

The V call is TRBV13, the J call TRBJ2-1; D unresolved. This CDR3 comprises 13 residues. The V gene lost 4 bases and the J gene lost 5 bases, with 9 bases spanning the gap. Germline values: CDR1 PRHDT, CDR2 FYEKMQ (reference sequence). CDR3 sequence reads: CASSSGDNNEQFF. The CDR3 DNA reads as TGTGCCAGCAGCTCCGGCGACAACAATGAGCAGTTCTTC.

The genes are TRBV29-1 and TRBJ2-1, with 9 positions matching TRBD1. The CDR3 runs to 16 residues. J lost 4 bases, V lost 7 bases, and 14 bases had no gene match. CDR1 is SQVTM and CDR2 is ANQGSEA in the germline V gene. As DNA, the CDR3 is TGCAGCGCTCGTAACAGGGGGCCTAGCTATTACAATGAGCAGTTCTTC. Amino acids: CSARNRGPSYYNEQFF.

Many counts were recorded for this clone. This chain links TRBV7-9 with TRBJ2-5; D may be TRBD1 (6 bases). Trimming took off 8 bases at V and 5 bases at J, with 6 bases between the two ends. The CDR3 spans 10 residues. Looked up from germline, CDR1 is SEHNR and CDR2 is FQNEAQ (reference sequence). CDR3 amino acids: CASQGETQYF. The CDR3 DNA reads TGTGCCAGCCAGGGGGAGACCCAGTACTTC.

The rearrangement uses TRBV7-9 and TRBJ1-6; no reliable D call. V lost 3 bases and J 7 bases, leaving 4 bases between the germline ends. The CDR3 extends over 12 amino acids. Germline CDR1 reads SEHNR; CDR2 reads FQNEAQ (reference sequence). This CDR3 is CASSLSNSPLHF. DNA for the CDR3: TGTGCCAGCAGCTTGAGCAATTCACCCCTCCACTTT.